This TCR beta chain was captured in a study of lung T cells in sarcoidosis with Löfgren's syndrome. About the research overall: Analyses focused on Löfgren's syndrome patients.

TCRdb re-analysed the reads in MiXCR, keeping a single row per CDR3 protein. The sample consists of some 65,000 distinct CDR3 sequences, around 21% of them appearing once. This clonotype was observed many times. Sequences were obtained from CD4+ T cells from PBMCs. The sequence derives from a human donor with sarcoidosis (Löfgren's syndrome or another form), or a control subject (not recorded which).

The CDR3 nucleotides read TGTGCCAGCATCGGGTCGGGAAGCAATCAGCCCCAGCATTTT. Its protein product is CASIGSGSNQPQHF. The chain recombines TRBV7-3 with TRBJ1-5; no definite D call. In germline, CDR1 is SGHTA, CDR2 FQGTGA. This CDR3 contains 14 residues. V gave up 7 bases and J gave up 1 base, with 11 bases separating them.